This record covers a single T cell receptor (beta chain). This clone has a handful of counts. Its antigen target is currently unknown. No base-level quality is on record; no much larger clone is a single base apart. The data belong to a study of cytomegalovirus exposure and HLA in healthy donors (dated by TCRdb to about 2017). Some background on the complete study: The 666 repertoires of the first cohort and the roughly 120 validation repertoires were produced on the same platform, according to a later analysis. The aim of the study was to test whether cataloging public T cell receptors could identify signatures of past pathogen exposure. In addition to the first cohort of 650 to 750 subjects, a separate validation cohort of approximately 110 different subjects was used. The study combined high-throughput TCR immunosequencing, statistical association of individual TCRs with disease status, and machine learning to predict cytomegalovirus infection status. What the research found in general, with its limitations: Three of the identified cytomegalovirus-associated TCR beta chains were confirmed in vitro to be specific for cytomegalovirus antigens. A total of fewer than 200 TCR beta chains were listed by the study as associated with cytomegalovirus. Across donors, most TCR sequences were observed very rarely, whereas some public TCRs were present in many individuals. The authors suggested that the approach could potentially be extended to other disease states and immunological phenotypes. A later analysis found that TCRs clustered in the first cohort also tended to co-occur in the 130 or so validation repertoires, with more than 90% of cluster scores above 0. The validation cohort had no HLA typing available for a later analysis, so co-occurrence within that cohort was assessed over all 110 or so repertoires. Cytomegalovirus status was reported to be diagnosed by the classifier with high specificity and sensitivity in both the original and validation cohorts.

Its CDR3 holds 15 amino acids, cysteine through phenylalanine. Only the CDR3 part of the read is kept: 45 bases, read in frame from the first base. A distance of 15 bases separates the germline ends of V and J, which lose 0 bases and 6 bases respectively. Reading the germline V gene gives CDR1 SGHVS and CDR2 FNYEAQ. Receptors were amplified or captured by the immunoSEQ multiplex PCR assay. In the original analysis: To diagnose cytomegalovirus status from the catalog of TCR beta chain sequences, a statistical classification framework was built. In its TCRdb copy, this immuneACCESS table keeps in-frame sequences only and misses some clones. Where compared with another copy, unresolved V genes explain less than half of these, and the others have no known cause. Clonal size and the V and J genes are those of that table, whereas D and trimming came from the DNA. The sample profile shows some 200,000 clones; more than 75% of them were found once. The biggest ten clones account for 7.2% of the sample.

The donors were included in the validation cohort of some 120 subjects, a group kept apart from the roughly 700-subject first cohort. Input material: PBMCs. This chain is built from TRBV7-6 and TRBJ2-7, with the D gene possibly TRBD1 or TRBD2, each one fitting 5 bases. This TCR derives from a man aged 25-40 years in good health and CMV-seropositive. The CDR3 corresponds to CASSLAIGTRVEQYF. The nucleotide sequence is TGTGCCAGCAGCTTAGCTATAGGGACGAGGGTCGAGCAGTACTTC.